This T cell receptor beta chain was captured by sequencing in a study of blood T cells in healthy people across ages. Ten or more counts support this clonotype. A second roughly 6 to 12 cycle PCR used barcoded and J-beta primers. TCRdb processed the 5' RACE reads anew with MiXCR; each CDR3 protein has one entry. The sample contains about 770,000 distinct CDR3 sequences, around 42% of which appear only once. Germline CDR1 is SNHLY and CDR2 is FYNNEI. V trimming: 11 bases; J trimming: 3 bases; junction bases outside the gene matches: 6. The CDR3 totals 13 residues. The sequence came from a man aged 55-75 years in good health. The sequenced sample was blood. The V gene is TRBV2, the J gene TRBJ2-7; 11 nucleotides agree with TRBD1. Here the CDR3 reads CASRTGGLYEQYF. The CDR3 DNA reads TGTGCCTCTCGGACAGGGGGCCTCTACGAGCAGTACTTC.